Listed here is a single TCR beta chain. Original processing methods: Cell counts per sample came from amplifying reference gene primers. The data were produced by immunoSEQ multiplex PCR, yet TCRdb's version contains in-frame clones alone and is incomplete. The V and J calls and clone size were taken over from that table, and D and trimming were inferred from the DNA. Seen here are approximately 230,000 clones, about 86% observed once, and the top ten hold approximately 5.9%. These data originate in a study of blood T cell repertoires in COVID-19. This CDR3 is built from 16 residues. Trimming at V came to 3 bases and at J to 4 bases, leaving 9 bases not matched to a gene. Germline lookup yields CDR1 SGHKS and CDR2 YYEKEE (reference sequence).

Sequenced material: peripheral blood. The sequence came from a man aged 80 or over with acute or convalescent COVID-19. The J gene is TRBJ1-5, the V gene TRBV5-5, with 8 bases matching TRBD1. The CDR3: CASSSVTGDRNQPQHF. The CDR3 nucleotides read TGTGCCAGCAGCTCGGTGACAGGGGATAGGAATCAGCCCCAGCATTTT.